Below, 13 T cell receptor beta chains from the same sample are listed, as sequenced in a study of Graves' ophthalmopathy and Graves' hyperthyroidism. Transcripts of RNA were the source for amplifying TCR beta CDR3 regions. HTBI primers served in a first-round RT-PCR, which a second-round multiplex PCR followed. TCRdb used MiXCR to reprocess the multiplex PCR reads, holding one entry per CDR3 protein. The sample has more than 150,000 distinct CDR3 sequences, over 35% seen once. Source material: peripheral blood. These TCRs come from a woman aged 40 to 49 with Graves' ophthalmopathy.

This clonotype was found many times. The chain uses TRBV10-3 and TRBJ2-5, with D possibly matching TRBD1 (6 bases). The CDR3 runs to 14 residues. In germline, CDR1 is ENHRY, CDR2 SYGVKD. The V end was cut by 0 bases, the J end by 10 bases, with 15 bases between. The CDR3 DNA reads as TGTGCCATCAGTGAGTCGGACAGACCTTGGATCCAGTACTTC. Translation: CAISESDRPWIQYF.

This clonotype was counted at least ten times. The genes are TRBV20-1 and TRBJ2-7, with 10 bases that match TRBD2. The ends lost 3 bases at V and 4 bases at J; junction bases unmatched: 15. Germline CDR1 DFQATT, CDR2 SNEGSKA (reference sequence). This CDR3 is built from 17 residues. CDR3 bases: TGCAGTGCTAGGGTGGGCTTGGGAGCGGGAGGGAAATACGAGCAGTACTTC. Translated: CSARVGLGAGGKYEQYF.

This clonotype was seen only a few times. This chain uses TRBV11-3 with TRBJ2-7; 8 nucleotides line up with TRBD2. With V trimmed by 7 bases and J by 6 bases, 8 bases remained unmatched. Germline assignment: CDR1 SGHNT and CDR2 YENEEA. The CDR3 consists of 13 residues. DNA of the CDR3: TGTGCCAGCACCCCCGGGACTAGGGTCGAGCAGTACTTC. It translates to CASTPGTRVEQYF.

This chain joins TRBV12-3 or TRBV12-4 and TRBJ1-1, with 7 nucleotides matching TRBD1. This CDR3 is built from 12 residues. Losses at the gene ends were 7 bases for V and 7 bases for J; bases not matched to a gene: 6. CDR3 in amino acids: CASTPGGSEAFF. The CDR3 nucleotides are TGTGCCAGCACCCCAGGGGGGAGTGAAGCTTTCTTT.

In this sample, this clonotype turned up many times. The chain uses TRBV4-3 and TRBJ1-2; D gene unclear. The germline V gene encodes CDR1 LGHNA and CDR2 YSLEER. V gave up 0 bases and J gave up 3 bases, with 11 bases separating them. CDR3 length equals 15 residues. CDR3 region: CASSQDVGVDYGYTF. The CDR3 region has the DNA TGCGCCAGCAGCCAAGATGTTGGGGTTGACTATGGCTACACCTTC.

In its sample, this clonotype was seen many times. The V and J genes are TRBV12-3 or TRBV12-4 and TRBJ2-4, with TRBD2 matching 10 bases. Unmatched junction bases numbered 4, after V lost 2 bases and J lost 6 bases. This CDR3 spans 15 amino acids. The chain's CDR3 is CASSLSGGAANIQYF. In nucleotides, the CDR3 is TGTGCCAGCAGTTTAAGCGGGGGGGCGGCAAACATTCAGTACTTC.

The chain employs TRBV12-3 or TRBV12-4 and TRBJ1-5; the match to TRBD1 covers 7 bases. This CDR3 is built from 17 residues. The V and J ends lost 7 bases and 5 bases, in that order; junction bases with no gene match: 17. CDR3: CASNLRVSGQLHQPQHF. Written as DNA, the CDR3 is TGTGCCAGCAATTTGAGGGTCTCGGGACAGCTTCATCAGCCCCAGCATTTT.

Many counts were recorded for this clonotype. In DNA, the CDR3 is TGTGCCAGCAGTTACTGGCGGGAGAGGGATACGCAGTATTTT. Amino acids: CASSYWRERDTQYF. The chain links TRBV6-5 to TRBJ2-3, with 7 bases that match TRBD2. The germline gives CDR1 MNHEY, CDR2 SVGAGI. CDR3 length: 14 residues. V was clipped by 1 base and J by 6 bases; unmatched bases: 4.

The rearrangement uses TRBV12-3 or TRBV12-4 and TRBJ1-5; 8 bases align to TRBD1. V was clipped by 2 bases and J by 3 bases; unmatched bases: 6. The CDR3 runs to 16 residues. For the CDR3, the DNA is TGTGCCAGCAGTTTATGGGCAGGGGGCCTCAATCAGCCCCAGCATTTT. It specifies CASSLWAGGLNQPQHF.

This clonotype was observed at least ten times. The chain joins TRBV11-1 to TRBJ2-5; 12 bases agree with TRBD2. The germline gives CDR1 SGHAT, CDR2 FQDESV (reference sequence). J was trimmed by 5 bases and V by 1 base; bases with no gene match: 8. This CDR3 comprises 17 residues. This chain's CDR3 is CASSLVSSGRAQETQYF. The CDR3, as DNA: TGTGCCAGCAGCTTAGTGTCTAGCGGGAGGGCCCAGGAGACCCAGTACTTC.

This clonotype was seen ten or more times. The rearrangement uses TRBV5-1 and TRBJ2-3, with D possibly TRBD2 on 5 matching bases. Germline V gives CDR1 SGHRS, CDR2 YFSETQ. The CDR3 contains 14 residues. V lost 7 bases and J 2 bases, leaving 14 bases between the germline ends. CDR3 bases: TGCGCCAGCGGAAGGACTCGCATCACAGATACGCAGTATTTT. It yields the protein CASGRTRITDTQYF.

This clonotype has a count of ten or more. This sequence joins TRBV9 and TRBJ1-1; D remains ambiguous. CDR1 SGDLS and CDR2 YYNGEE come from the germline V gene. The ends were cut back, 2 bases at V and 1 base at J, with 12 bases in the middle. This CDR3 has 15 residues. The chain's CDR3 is CASSVSITENTEAFF. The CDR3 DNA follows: TGTGCCAGCAGCGTCTCTATTACAGAGAACACTGAAGCTTTCTTT.

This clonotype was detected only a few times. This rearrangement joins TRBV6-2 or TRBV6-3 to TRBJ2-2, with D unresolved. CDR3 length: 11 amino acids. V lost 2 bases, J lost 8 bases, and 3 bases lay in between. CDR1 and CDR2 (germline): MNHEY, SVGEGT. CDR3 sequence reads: CASSYQGELFF. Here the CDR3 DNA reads TGTGCCAGCAGTTACCAAGGGGAGCTGTTTTTT.